This T cell receptor beta chain was profiled in a study of CD8+ T cells in alopecia areata. As concerns this clone: What it recognizes is unknown.

Researchers gathered lesional scalp punch biopsies and peripheral blood from patients with alopecia areata. Extracted RNA was reverse transcribed, and the resulting cDNA served as sequencing template. This table comes from immunoSEQ multiplex PCR, and its TCRdb copy is limited to in-frame clones, with some not included. The sample holds roughly 150,000 clones; 40% to 65% are singletons and the top ten take less than 20%. Whole-study results and caveats: Whereas mice showed it more clearly, TCR sharing across patients was murkier, possibly because of HLA.

Trimming took off 5 bases at V and 3 bases at J, with 20 bases between the two ends. Germline V gene sequence: CDR1 SSHAT, CDR2 FNYEAQ (reference sequence). This CDR3 comprises 17 residues. This clonotype originated in a human donor with alopecia areata. The sequencing here drew on CD8+ T cells sorted from blood, taken at week 0. V is TRBV7-7 and J is TRBJ2-1; the D gene is possibly TRBD2 (6 bases). This CDR3 is CASSLGPLAAYYNEQFF. The CDR3, as DNA: TGTGCCAGCAGCCTGGGCCCCTTAGCGGCGTACTACAATGAGCAGTTCTTC. Complete variable domain (other parts from reference TRBV7-7 and TRBJ2-1): GAGVSQSPRYKVTKRGQDVTLRCDPISSHATLYWYQQALGQGPEFLTYFNYEAQPDKSGLPSDRFSAERPEGSISTLTIQRTEQRDSAMYRCASSLGPLAAYYNEQFFGPGTRLTVL.